This TCR beta chain was recovered during a study of cytomegalovirus exposure and HLA in healthy donors. Assay used: immunoSEQ multiplex PCR; TCRdb lists only in-frame clones, some missing. The sample consists of about 74,000 clones, 94% of them appearing once. Germline V lookup: CDR1 MNHEY, CDR2 SVGAGI. Trimming cost V 2 bases and J 3 bases; bases outside gene matches: 5. CDR3 length: 16 amino acids. V and J are TRBV6-5 and TRBJ2-5; 11 nucleotides line up with TRBD2. This TCR was recovered from a woman aged 18-30 years in good health and CMV-seropositive. The sample comprised PBMCs. In DNA form, the CDR3 reads TGTGCCAGCAGTTACGGGCTGACTAGCGGGGAAGAGACCCAGTACTTC. Amino acids: CASSYGLTSGEETQYF.